This passage covers 9 T cell receptor beta chains from one sample sequenced in a study of Tregs in tolerant kidney transplant recipients. The method was immunoSEQ multiplex PCR; TCRdb's version includes in-frame clones alone and lacks a portion of them. This sample has some 100,000 clones, with 92% found just once. The specimen was CD4+ T cells from blood. These receptors were collected from a human donor in good health.

The rearrangement links TRBV7-9 to TRBJ1-2; 9 positions agree with TRBD1. The CDR3 is 15 residues long. CDR1 is SEHNR and CDR2 is FQNEAQ in the germline V gene (reference sequence). V lost 6 bases to trimming and J lost 2 bases; unmatched junction nucleotides: 7. The CDR3 nucleotides are TGTGCCAGCAGGACCACAGGGGGCCAGAACTATGGCTACACCTTC. This translates into CASRTTGGQNYGYTF.

The CDR3 coding sequence is TGTGCCAGCAGTGTAGGTGGCGGCTACACCTTC. Its protein product is CASSVGGGYTF. This rearrangement joins TRBV2 to TRBJ1-2; D remains ambiguous. This CDR3 has 11 residues. Germline values: CDR1 SNHLY, CDR2 FYNNEI. Trimming stripped 4 bases from V and 8 bases from J, with 8 bases between.

V usage is TRBV11-3 and J usage is TRBJ2-7, with 9 bases identical to TRBD2. The CDR3 is made up of 14 amino acids. The germline gives CDR1 SGHNT, CDR2 YENEEA. Trimming took 5 bases from V and 6 from J; bases not matched to a gene: 8. CDR3 protein: CASSPGLASSEQYF. The CDR3 region has the DNA TGTGCCAGCAGCCCGGGACTAGCTAGTAGCGAGCAGTACTTC.

The V and J genes are TRBV7-8 and TRBJ2-2; 8 nucleotides agree with TRBD1. This CDR3 is 15 amino acids long. Germline V CDR1 and CDR2: SGHVS, FQNEAQ. Trimming at V came to 5 bases and at J to 7 bases, leaving 9 bases not matched to a gene. This CDR3 reads CASSPGPDRGGELFF. The CDR3 DNA follows: TGTGCCAGCAGCCCCGGACCAGACAGGGGCGGGGAGCTGTTTTTT.

V is TRBV7-9 and J is TRBJ1-2; no firm D call. CDR3 length: 13 residues. Germline CDR1 is SEHNR and CDR2 is FQNEAQ (reference sequence). Between the trimmed V and J ends, which lost 7 bases and 4 bases, there was a span of 13 bases. The CDR3 nucleotides are TGTGCCAGCAACCCGGGTCCTGGCTATGGCTACACCTTC. Protein product: CASNPGPGYGYTF.

The genes are TRBV6-1 and TRBJ2-2; D not certain. Germline values: CDR1 MNHNS, CDR2 SASEGT. Trimming pared 8 bases from V and 4 bases from J, leaving 8 bases between. This CDR3 has 12 amino acids. CDR3 nucleotides: TGTGCCAGCTTCTCCGGCACCGGGGAGCTGTTTTTT. Its protein product is CASFSGTGELFF.

The chain uses TRBV5-4 and TRBJ2-5; D tentatively fits TRBD1 or TRBD2 (6 bases each). The CDR3 contains 15 residues. Germline loops: CDR1 SGHNT, CDR2 YYREEE (reference sequence). Trimming shortened V by 2 bases and J by 1 base, and 12 bases separated the two germline ends. Written as DNA, the CDR3 is TGTGCCAGCAGCTTAGGGGGGCACTTCCAAGAGACCCAGTACTTC. This sequence encodes CASSLGGHFQETQYF.

The rearrangement links TRBV6-5 to TRBJ1-1; perhaps TRBD1 as D (6 bases). CDR3 length: 15 residues. The germline V and J ends were trimmed by 6 bases and 7 bases, with 21 bases remaining between them. Germline-derived CDR1 and CDR2 are MNHEY and SVGAGI. The CDR3 is CASSKQGMEENEAFF. In DNA form, the CDR3 reads TGTGCCAGCAGCAAACAGGGAATGGAGGAAAATGAAGCTTTCTTT.

V usage is TRBV18 and J usage is TRBJ1-1, with TRBD1 matching over 8 bases. J lost 3 bases, V lost 2 bases, and 5 bases had no gene match. Germline CDR1 reads KGHSH; CDR2 reads LQKENI. The CDR3 extends over 15 amino acids. Written as DNA, the CDR3 is TGTGCCAGCTCACCAATAGGGACAGGCCACACTGAAGCTTTCTTT. Its protein is CASSPIGTGHTEAFF.